What follows describes a single T cell receptor beta chain. Its antigen is unidentified. These data originate in a study of response to subunit inactivated influenza vaccine. Study-level points and caveats: Authors suggested each seasonal influenza vaccination recruits few new T cells.

The germline V gene encodes CDR1 MDHEN and CDR2 SYDVKM. The CDR3 contains 15 residues. Trimming took off 6 bases at V and 1 base at J, with 16 bases between the two ends. A single record per CDR3 protein comes from TCRdb applying MiXCR to the RT-PCR reads. Found here are about 540,000 distinct CDR3 sequences, roughly a quarter of them singletons; the top ten hold 2.5% to 3%. This sample was shared with a second study, whose subject was T cells expressing NK-cell markers. From that study: Synthesis of TCR beta cDNA relied on 5'RACE template switching carrying UMIs. In sorted CD3+CD56+NKG2C+, CD3+CD56+NKG2C- and CD3+CD56-NKG2C+ T cells, TCR beta repertoires were obtained. An anti-gamma-delta TCR antibody restricted sorting to alpha-beta TCR T cells in several experiments. The same clonotypes also predominated in the CD3+CD56-NKG2C+ fraction of a handful of donors.

The sequence was collected from a man aged 50-59 years who received an inactivated influenza vaccine. The chain is built from TRBV28 and TRBJ2-7; no clear D gene. The material was CD4+ T cells sorted from PBMCs, obtained 12 days after vaccination. The CDR3 DNA follows: TGTGCCAGCAGATCCGACCCCACTCGATCCTACGAGCAGTACTTC. Amino acids: CASRSDPTRSYEQYF.